These T cell receptor beta chains were read from a single sample in a study of blood T cell repertoires in COVID-19. TCRdb's table, derived via immunoSEQ multiplex PCR, lists solely in-frame clones and lacks some. The table lists 150,000 to 200,000 clones, 70% to 90% of them singletons, with over 7.5% in the top ten. Input material: peripheral blood. Receptor source: a woman older than 75 with acute or convalescent COVID-19. CDR3s leave out the opening cysteine and the closing phenylalanine or tryptophan.

CDR3	V	J
ASSIGQGVYNEQF	TRBV19	TRBJ2-1
ASSRTSNEKLF	TRBV7-9	TRBJ1-4
AWRGLAGRESSYNEQF	TRBV30	TRBJ2-1
ASSLDRGAYEQY	TRBV6-2/TRBV6-3	TRBJ2-7
SASDARITEAF	TRBV20-1	TRBJ1-1
ASSLVQDYNSPLH	TRBV7-2	TRBJ1-6
ASSLGGGSYNEQF	TRBV5-1	TRBJ2-1
AWDSSGRNTGELF	TRBV30	TRBJ2-2
ASSLTGGTSSHEQF	TRBV7-3	TRBJ2-1
ASSLGRGLRNNEQF	TRBV7-6	TRBJ2-1
ASSRGGGETQY	TRBV2	TRBJ2-5
ASSQDRQGGLSYSEAF	TRBV4-1	TRBJ1-1
ASSVVAAHEQY	TRBV5-4	TRBJ2-7
ASSVGSVYNEQF	TRBV9	TRBJ2-1
ASSLDEVWGYT	TRBV5-1	TRBJ1-2
ASATSGNTGELF	TRBV27	TRBJ2-2
ATQGATYGYT	TRBV12-3/TRBV12-4	TRBJ1-2
SVGDPFSGGIADTQY	TRBV29-1	TRBJ2-3
ASSPRLGTGGYNSPLH	TRBV5-1	TRBJ1-6
ASSSDRDGNTIY	TRBV6-5	TRBJ1-3
ASSQVGRTDTQY	TRBV3-1/TRBV3-2	TRBJ2-3
ASSSFSGRSGETQY	TRBV5-1	TRBJ2-5
ASSDDYYEQY	TRBV5-8	TRBJ2-7
ASSLAAHNEQF	TRBV7-8	TRBJ2-1
ASSEPGAGWSDTQY	TRBV6-1	TRBJ2-3
ATSGQGLGYNEQF	TRBV24-1	TRBJ2-1
ASSVGRGETQY	TRBV9	TRBJ2-5
ASSPWTSGRASHNEQF	TRBV3-1/TRBV3-2	TRBJ2-1
ASSMGQGPTGELF	TRBV6-6	TRBJ2-2
ASSPRTGEGTEAF	TRBV18	TRBJ1-1
ASSRQTATNEKLF	TRBV19	TRBJ1-4
AWRVSSYNEQF	TRBV30	TRBJ2-1
ASSLRSEAF	TRBV12-3/TRBV12-4	TRBJ1-1
ASSLGQGVTEAF	TRBV5-1	TRBJ1-1
ASSVGASSTDTQY	TRBV9	TRBJ2-3
ASRDAGVYTGELF	TRBV2	TRBJ2-2
ASSYWAGGTDTQY	TRBV6-2/TRBV6-3	TRBJ2-3
AWSDTGVTNEKLF	TRBV30	TRBJ1-4
ASSDAGTGSTGELF	TRBV2	TRBJ2-2
ASSQVIRDGYT	TRBV4-3	TRBJ1-2
ASSSRRRSNQPQH	TRBV6-2/TRBV6-3	TRBJ1-5
ASSLGLAGGKETQY	TRBV7-3	TRBJ2-5
ATSPDRANYGYT	TRBV10-3	TRBJ1-2
ASSYSGEETQY	TRBV6-2/TRBV6-3	TRBJ2-5
ASSVTGAGGEQY	TRBV2	TRBJ2-7
ASSFSRGTSGSYNEQF	TRBV5-5	TRBJ2-1
ASSQDRGLGPQH	TRBV18	TRBJ1-5
ASNLDRVDEQY	TRBV2	TRBJ2-7
ASSIDLLGGHYEQY	TRBV19	TRBJ2-7
ASRPSSGRGTDTQY	TRBV4-2	TRBJ2-3
SGYSNQPQH	TRBV20-1	TRBJ1-5